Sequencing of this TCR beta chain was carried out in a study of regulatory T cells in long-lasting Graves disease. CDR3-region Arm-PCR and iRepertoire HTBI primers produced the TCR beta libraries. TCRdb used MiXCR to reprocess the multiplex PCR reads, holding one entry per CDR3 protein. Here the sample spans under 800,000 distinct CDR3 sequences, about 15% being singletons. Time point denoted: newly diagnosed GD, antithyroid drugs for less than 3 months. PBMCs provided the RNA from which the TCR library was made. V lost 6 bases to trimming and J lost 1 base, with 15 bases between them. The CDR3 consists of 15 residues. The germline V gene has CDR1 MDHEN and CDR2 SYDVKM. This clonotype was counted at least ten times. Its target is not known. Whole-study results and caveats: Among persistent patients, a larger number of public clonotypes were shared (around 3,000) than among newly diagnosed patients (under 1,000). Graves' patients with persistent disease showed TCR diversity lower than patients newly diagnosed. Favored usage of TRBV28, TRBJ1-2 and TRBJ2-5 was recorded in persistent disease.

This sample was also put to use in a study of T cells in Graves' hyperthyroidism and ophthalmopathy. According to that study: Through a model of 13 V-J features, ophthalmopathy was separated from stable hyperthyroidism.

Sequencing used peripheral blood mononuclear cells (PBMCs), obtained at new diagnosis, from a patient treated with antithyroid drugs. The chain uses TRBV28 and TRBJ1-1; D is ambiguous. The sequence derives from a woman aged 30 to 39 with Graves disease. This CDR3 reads CASSHGYIENTEAFF. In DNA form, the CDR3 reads TGTGCCAGCAGCCACGGTTACATTGAGAACACTGAAGCTTTCTTT.